A selection of T cell receptor beta chains follows, all from one sample in a study of TIL therapy for anti-PD-1-resistant metastatic lung cancer. Data came from immunoSEQ multiplex PCR; TCRdb stores just in-frame clones and leaves some out. The sample carries some 52,000 clones, 65% to 80% recorded once. The sequences come from blood, collected at baseline. The receptor set was obtained from a woman between 30 and 80 years old with non-small cell lung cancer. The CDR3 runs from the conserved cysteine through the conserved F or W. A D gene is named only where the DNA matches it firmly. A clone size is listed for some rows: how often the clone was seen (once, few, many), or a class if it is expanded.

d_gene	abundance	j_gene	v_gene	CDR3aa	CDR3nt
TRBD1	NA	TRBJ2-2	TRBV2	CASRQGAQNGELFF	TGTGCCAGCAGGCAGGGGGCGCAAAACGGGGAGCTGTTTTTT
TRBD2	once	TRBJ2-7	TRBV9	CASSVAPASGSYEQYF	TGTGCCAGCAGCGTAGCTCCGGCTAGCGGGAGTTACGAGCAGTACTTC
NA	once	TRBJ1-1	TRBV29-1	CSVIDRPLGTEAFF	TGCAGCGTTATCGACAGGCCCCTGGGGACTGAAGCTTTCTTT
NA	NA	TRBJ1-5	TRBV19	CASRYRVFANQPQHF	TGTGCCAGTAGATATAGGGTCTTTGCGAATCAGCCCCAGCATTTT
NA	NA	TRBJ2-7	TRBV6-5	CASSPNQLAEQYF	TGTGCCAGCAGCCCTAACCAACTCGCCGAGCAGTACTTC
NA	NA	TRBJ2-7	TRBV7-2	CASNFLKGLEQYF	TGTGCCAGCAACTTTCTTAAGGGTTTAGAGCAGTACTTC
TRBD2	NA	TRBJ2-4	TRBV7-2	CASSAPGGEYNKNIQYF	TGTGCCAGCAGCGCACCCGGGGGGGAGTATAACAAAAACATTCAGTACTTC
TRBD1	NA	TRBJ1-2	TRBV19	CASSIVAGGYGYTF	TGTGCCAGTAGTATAGTCGCAGGGGGATATGGCTACACCTTC
NA	NA	TRBJ2-2	TRBV15	CATSREGQGWTGELFF	TGTGCCACCAGCAGAGAGGGGCAGGGATGGACCGGGGAGCTGTTTTTT
NA	NA	TRBJ2-6	TRBV13	CASSSPTISGANVLTF	TGTGCCAGCAGCTCGCCGACTATCTCTGGGGCCAACGTCCTGACTTTC
NA	NA	TRBJ1-3	TRBV5-5	CASSLELASGNTIYF	TGTGCCAGCAGCTTGGAACTGGCCTCTGGAAACACCATATATTTT
NA	NA	TRBJ2-6	TRBV28	CASRYGDSGANVLTF	TGTGCCAGCAGGTACGGGGACTCTGGGGCCAACGTCCTGACTTTC
TRBD2	NA	TRBJ2-7	TRBV7-6	CASSLGLAGAGEQYF	TGTGCCAGCAGCTTAGGGCTAGCGGGAGCAGGGGAGCAGTACTTC
TRBD1	NA	TRBJ2-7	TRBV11-2	CASSPGTGLYEQYF	TGTGCCAGCAGCCCCGGGACAGGGTTATACGAGCAGTACTTC
TRBD2	few	TRBJ2-7	TRBV19	CASSTLAGMGYEQYF	TGTGCCAGTAGTACCCTAGCGGGAATGGGCTACGAGCAGTACTTC
NA	NA	TRBJ2-7	TRBV5-6	CASSLVADFYEQYF	TGTGCCAGCAGCTTGGTGGCAGACTTCTACGAGCAGTACTTC
TRBD2	NA	TRBJ2-3	TRBV5-4	CASSIRTSGDASTDTQYF	TGTGCCAGCAGCATCCGGACTAGCGGGGACGCTAGCACAGATACGCAGTATTTT
NA	once	TRBJ2-3	TRBV10-3	CAITDVGTMIYF	TGTGCCATCACCGACGTAGGGACGATGATCTATTTT
NA	once	TRBJ1-2	TRBV5-1	CASSSRGPINYGYTF	TGCGCCAGCAGCTCTAGGGGCCCCATTAACTATGGCTACACCTTC
TRBD2	NA	TRBJ2-7	TRBV5-1	CASSLVPSGGPDEQYF	TGCGCCAGCAGCTTGGTTCCTAGCGGGGGTCCCGACGAGCAGTACTTC
NA	NA	TRBJ1-6	TRBV19	CASSIEAGDNSPLHF	TGTGCCAGTAGTATAGAGGCAGGGGATAATTCACCCCTCCACTTT
NA	NA	TRBJ2-7	TRBV11-2	CASSFLDSYTYEQYF	TGTGCCAGCAGCTTTCTGGACAGTTACACCTACGAGCAGTACTTC
NA	NA	TRBJ2-1	TRBV11-3	CASSSRQLGEQFF	TGTGCCAGCAGCAGTCGACAGCTTGGTGAGCAGTTCTTC
NA	NA	TRBJ2-2	TRBV5-1	CASSLLASPQRELFF	TGCGCCAGCAGCTTACTTGCTTCACCACAACGGGAGCTGTTTTTT
NA	NA	TRBJ1-1	TRBV11-2	CASSLYPGVNTEAFF	TGTGCCAGCAGCTTATATCCAGGCGTTAACACTGAAGCTTTCTTT
NA	NA	TRBJ1-2	TRBV9	CASSASPAGEISGYTF	TGTGCCAGCAGCGCCAGCCCGGCAGGGGAGATCTCTGGCTACACCTTC
TRBD2	NA	TRBJ2-3	TRBV11-2	CASSPTAGGGADTQYF	TGTGCCAGCAGCCCCACTGCGGGCGGGGGGGCAGATACGCAGTATTTT
NA	NA	TRBJ1-2	TRBV4-3	CASSQGRTDNYGYTF	TGCGCCAGCAGCCAAGGCCGGACAGATAACTATGGCTACACCTTC
TRBD1	NA	TRBJ1-1	TRBV6-1	CASSEGPGTASEAFF	TGTGCCAGCAGTGAAGGTCCCGGGACAGCCTCTGAAGCTTTCTTT
NA	NA	TRBJ1-4	TRBV5-8	CASSLAVSATNEKLFF	TGTGCCAGCAGCTTGGCAGTGAGTGCAACTAATGAAAAACTGTTTTTT
NA	NA	TRBJ1-2	TRBV21-1	CASSKRQVAGPNYGYTF	TGTGCCAGCAGCAAAAGACAGGTAGCAGGCCCTAACTATGGCTACACCTTC